The sequence of this T cell receptor beta chain was determined in a study of T cells in Graves' hyperthyroidism and ophthalmopathy. Whole-study findings and limits: By a 13 V-J model, ophthalmopathy was set apart from stable hyperthyroidism. The model made its ophthalmopathy prediction, and onset followed a median 6.5 months later.

This clonotype has a handful of counts. Its antigen is not known. TCR beta CDR3 regions were amplified from RNA transcripts. First-round RT-PCR targeting the TCR CDR3 was performed with the HTBI primer set. Each CDR3 protein is one row after TCRdb ran MiXCR on the multiplex PCR reads. The sample yields some 600,000 distinct CDR3 sequences, around 14% seen once. This CDR3 spans 17 amino acids. Germline V gene data show CDR1 as MNHNS and CDR2 as SASEGT. The V end was cut by 6 bases, the J end by 4 bases, with 21 bases between. Not enrolled were patients with uncontrolled infection, other autoimmune disease, pregnancy or lactation.

The J gene is TRBJ2-2, the V gene TRBV6-1, with D possibly called TRBD1 or TRBD2 (5 bases each). This TCR was recovered from a woman aged 30 to 39 with Graves' hyperthyroidism that later progressed to Graves' ophthalmopathy. Sequencing was done on a sample of blood. The CDR3 DNA is TGTGCCAGCAGAAATAGCCGGGACCCAAGGGCCACCGGGGAGCTGTTTTTT. Amino acids: CASRNSRDPRATGELFF.